A single sample is the source of the 9 T cell receptor beta chains below, sequenced in a study of spatial heterogeneity in lung cancer (dated by TCRdb to about 2019). The investigation overall reported the following: The tumor nonsynonymous mutation count correlated with the number of expanded intratumoral alpha and beta TCRs.

Libraries came from 5' RACE. TCRdb names NextSeq 500 as the instrument used. The public reads were reanalyzed by TCRdb: fastp trimming at Q25, MiXCR alignment, in-frame beta chains only. Entries are consolidated by CDR3 protein sequence, retaining the most common genes and DNA. The sample table lists roughly 2,100 distinct CDR3 sequences, 22% of them with a count of one. Jointly, the top ten make up 20% to 25% of the sample. These receptors are not linked to any known antigen. Read against the paper, the sample's time point label means: sample taken at primary tumor resection. The source material was lung tumor tissue, sampled at surgery. These receptor sequences come from a male donor with early-stage non-small cell lung cancer.

A note on this clonotype: At one boundary the junction diverges from the germline segment, which might be a read error. This beta chain was picked up by a library intended for alpha chains and is off target, so its count carries little meaning. The chain recombines TRBV20-1 with TRBJ1-1, with 7 bases matching TRBD1. This CDR3 region has 13 residues. Germline CDR1 DFQATT, CDR2 SNEGSKA (reference sequence). CDR3 protein: CGARWDRNTEAFF. CDR3 nucleotides: TGCGGTGCTAGATGGGACAGGAACACTGAAGCTTTCTTT.

About this clonotype: This beta chain appears as a stray read in a library generated for alpha chains; its size is not informative. This chain links TRBV7-2 with TRBJ2-1; D is uncertain. V lost 8 bases and J 5 bases, leaving 16 bases between the germline ends. From germline, CDR1 is SGHTA and CDR2 FQGNSA. This CDR3 has 14 amino acids. As DNA, the CDR3 is TGTGCCAGCGCCTTGTGGGTAGCAAACAATGAGCAGTTCTTC. This sequence encodes CASALWVANNEQFF. Full variable domain (missing parts from reference TRBV7-2 and TRBJ2-1): GAGVSQSPSNKVTEKGKDVELRCDPISGHTALYWYRQSLGQGLEFLIYFQGNSAPDKSGLPSDRFSAERTGGSVSTLTIQRTQQEDSAVYLCASALWVANNEQFFGPGTRLTVL.

This clonotype was seen repeatedly, ten times or more. Because the library targeted alpha chains, this beta chain is an off-target read whose size means little. This chain connects TRBV6-6 to TRBJ2-5, with D unresolved. Between the trimmed V and J ends, which lost 2 bases and 4 bases, there was a span of 2 bases. In germline, CDR1 is MNHNY, CDR2 SVGAGI (reference sequence). The CDR3 extends over 11 amino acids. The CDR3 loop reads CASSYTETQYF. Here the CDR3 DNA reads TGTGCCAGCAGTTACACAGAGACCCAGTACTTC.

This clonotype was seen repeatedly, ten times or more. This beta chain slipped into a library made for alpha chains as a stray read, so its size is not meaningful. The rearrangement uses TRBV2 and TRBJ2-3; the match to TRBD1 covers 9 bases. From germline, CDR1 is SNHLY and CDR2 FYNNEI. The CDR3 length is 14 residues. The V and J ends lost 5 bases and 6 bases, in that order; junction bases with no gene match: 6. CDR3 residues: CASSLWTGEDTQYF. CDR3 nucleotide sequence: TGTGCCAGCAGTCTCTGGACAGGGGAGGATACGCAGTATTTT. Supplemented by reference TRBV2 and TRBJ2-3, the full variable domain reads EPEVTQTPSHQVTQMGQEVILRCVPISNHLYFYWYRQILGQKVEFLVSFYNNEISEKSEIFDDQFSVERPDGSNFTLKIRSTKLEDSAMYFCASSLWTGEDTQYFGPGTRLTVL.

Details on this clonotype: The junction departs from germline at one end; a sequencing error may be responsible. The library was prepared for alpha chains; this beta chain is a stray read, so its frequency means little. The chain uses TRBV10-2 and TRBJ2-2; TRBD1 aligns across 8 bases. Looked up from germline, CDR1 is WSHSY and CDR2 is SAAADI. There are 12 residues in the CDR3. In nucleotides, the CDR3 is TGCACCAGCAGGACAGGGACCGGGGAGCTGTTTTTT. It codes for CTSRTGTGELFF.

By proportion, this clonotype is medium-sized. This beta chain is a stray read from a library made for alpha chains; its abundance is not meaningful. The chain couples TRBV9 to TRBJ2-7, with D perhaps assigned TRBD1 or TRBD2 (5 bases each). Germline-derived CDR1 and CDR2 are SGDLS and YYNGEE. Trimming removed 0 bases at V and 2 bases at J, with 9 bases between. The CDR3 has 14 residues. For the CDR3, the DNA is TGTGCCAGCAGCGTAGAAGAGGGACCCTACGAGCAGTACTTC. This codes for CASSVEEGPYEQYF.

This clonotype was detected a few times. Because the CDR3's place on the DNA is in doubt, the DNA is left out and the CDR3 is given as listed by TCRdb. For a library built for alpha chains, this beta chain is a stray read; little rests on its size. This chain connects TRBV5-5 to TRBJ2-7; the table gives TRBD1 as D, unverified against the DNA. The CDR3 spans 15 residues, counting both ends. CDR1 SGHKS and CDR2 YYEKEE come from the germline V gene (reference sequence). CDR3 loop: CASTWGAGSGQSKYF.

This clonotype has ten or more counts. A library made for alpha chains picked up this beta chain off target, so its size means little. The chain couples TRBV12-3 or TRBV12-4 to TRBJ2-2, with D unresolved. With 3 bases removed from V and 1 base from J, the gap between germline ends came to 12 bases. CDR3 length: 16 amino acids. Here the CDR3 reads CASSFGVRLNTGELFF. For the CDR3, the DNA is TGTGCCAGCAGTTTTGGGGTCCGATTGAACACCGGGGAGCTGTTTTTT.

Comments on this clonotype: This beta chain came through as a stray read in a library set up for alpha chains, and its size says little. This rearrangement joins TRBV7-9 to TRBJ1-4; 9 bases line up with TRBD1. This CDR3 has 15 residues. V was pared by 4 bases and J by 7 bases, with 7 bases of the junction left unmatched. CDR1 and CDR2 (germline): SEHNR, FQNEAQ (reference sequence). The CDR3 here is CASSSSGTGREKLFF. The CDR3 nucleotides read TGTGCCAGCAGCTCATCCGGGACAGGGCGTGAAAAACTGTTTTTT.